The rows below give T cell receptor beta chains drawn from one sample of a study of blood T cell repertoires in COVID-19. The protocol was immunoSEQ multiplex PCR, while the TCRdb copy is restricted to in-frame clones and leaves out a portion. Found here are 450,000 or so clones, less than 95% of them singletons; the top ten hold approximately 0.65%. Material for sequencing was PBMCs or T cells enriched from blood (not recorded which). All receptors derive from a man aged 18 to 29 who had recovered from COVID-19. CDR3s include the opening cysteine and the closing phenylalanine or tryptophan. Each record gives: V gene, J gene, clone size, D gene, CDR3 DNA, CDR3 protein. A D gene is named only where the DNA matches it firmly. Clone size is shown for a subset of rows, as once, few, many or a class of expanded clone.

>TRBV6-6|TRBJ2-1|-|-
TGTGCCAGCAGCCCAACCCTAGCCAGTGAGCAGTTCTTC
CASSPTLASEQFF
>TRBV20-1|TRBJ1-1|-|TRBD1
TGCAGTGCTAGTCGTCCCGGACAGGACGTACCTGAAGCTTTCTTT
CSASRPGQDVPEAFF
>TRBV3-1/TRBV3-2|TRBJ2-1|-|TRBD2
TGTGCCAGCAGCCAGAAGAGACTAGCGGCATACAATGAGCAGTTCTTC
CASSQKRLAAYNEQFF
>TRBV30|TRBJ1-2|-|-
TGTGCCTGGAAGGTACGGACTTATTCCACCTTC
CAWKVRTYSTF
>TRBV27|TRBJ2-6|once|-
TGTGCCAGCAGTTTATCCGGGTATACTGGGGCCAACGTCCTGACTTTC
CASSLSGYTGANVLTF
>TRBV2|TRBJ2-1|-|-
TGTGCCAGCAGGTTGCGGGCCGACAATGAGCAGTTCTTC
CASRLRADNEQFF
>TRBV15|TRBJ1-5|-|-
TGTGCCACCAGCAGAGCCCGGGGGGCTTCGGGCAATCAGCCCCAGCATTTT
CATSRARGASGNQPQHF
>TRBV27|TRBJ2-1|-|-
TGTGCCAGCAGTTCCCCCCCTCGATACGGGGGTGAGCAGTTCTTC
CASSSPPRYGGEQFF
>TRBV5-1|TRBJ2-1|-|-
TGCGCCAGCAGCTTGGGACGGGGGGCCCATGAGCAGTTCTTC
CASSLGRGAHEQFF
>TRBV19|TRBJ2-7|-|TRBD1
TGTGCCAGTAGCTGGGGACAGTCCTACGAGCAGTACTTC
CASSWGQSYEQYF
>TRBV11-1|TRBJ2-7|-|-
TGTGCCAGCAGCTCCCACTCCTACGAGCAGTACTTC
CASSSHSYEQYF
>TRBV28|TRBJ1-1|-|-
TGTGCCAGCCCCCGACAGGTCACTGAAGCTTTCTTT
CASPRQVTEAFF
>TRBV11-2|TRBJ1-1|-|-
TGTGCCAGCAGCTTAGTCGGGAGACAGTCGGTGACTGAAGCTTTCTTT
CASSLVGRQSVTEAFF
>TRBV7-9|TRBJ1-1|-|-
TGTGCCAGCAGCTTATTGACAGGAGTGAACACTGAAGCTTTCTTT
CASSLLTGVNTEAFF
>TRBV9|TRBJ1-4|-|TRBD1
TGTGCCAGCAGCCGTGGGACAGGGAGTGAAAAACTGTTTTTT
CASSRGTGSEKLFF
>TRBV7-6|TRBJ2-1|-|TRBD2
TGTGCCAGCAGCCTGAGAGCGGGGGGGACCTACAATGAGCAGTTCTTC
CASSLRAGGTYNEQFF
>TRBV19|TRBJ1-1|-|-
TGTGCCAGTAGTATAGCAGTAAGATCTGAAGCTTTCTTT
CASSIAVRSEAFF
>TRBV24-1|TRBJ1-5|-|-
TGTGCCACCAGTTCCTGGGGCAGGGCTCGTAAGGGCAATCAGCCCCAGCATTTT
CATSSWGRARKGNQPQHF
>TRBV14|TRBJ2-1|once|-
TGTGCCAGCAGCCAAGGCTCCAGTGAGCAGTTCTTC
CASSQGSSEQFF
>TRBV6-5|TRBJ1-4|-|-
TGTGCCACCCTTTTCTCAACTCGGGATGAAAAACTGTTTTTT
CATLFSTRDEKLFF
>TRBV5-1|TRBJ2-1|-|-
TGCGCCAGCAGCGGCGCGGGACCCCTGTACAATGAGCAGTTCTTC
CASSGAGPLYNEQFF
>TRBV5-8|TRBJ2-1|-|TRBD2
TGTGCCAGCATACTAGCGGGAGAGGGGAATGAGCAGTTCTTC
CASILAGEGNEQFF
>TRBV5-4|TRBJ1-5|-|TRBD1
TGTGCCAGCAGCTTGGGGACAGGGGGTAATCAGCCCCAGCATTTT
CASSLGTGGNQPQHF
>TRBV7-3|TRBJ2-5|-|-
TGTGCCAGCAGCTCTGGGACAAAGCAAGAGACCCAGTACTTC
CASSSGTKQETQYF
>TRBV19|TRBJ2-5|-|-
TGTGCCAGTAGTACGGGGGACAGCCAAGAGACCCAGTACTTC
CASSTGDSQETQYF
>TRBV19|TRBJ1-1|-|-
TGTGCCAGTAGTATTGGGGGCGGGTACACTGAAGCTTTCTTT
CASSIGGGYTEAFF
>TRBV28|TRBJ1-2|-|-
TGTGCCAGCAGGACAGGAGGCAATGGCTACACCTTC
CASRTGGNGYTF
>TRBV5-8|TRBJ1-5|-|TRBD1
TGTGCCAGCACCAAACTCCCGGGACAGGGGAATCAGCCCCAGCATTTT
CASTKLPGQGNQPQHF
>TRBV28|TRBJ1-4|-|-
TGTGCCAGCAGTTCAATCCTTGGGGGGAGAGGTGAAAAACTGTTTTTT
CASSSILGGRGEKLFF